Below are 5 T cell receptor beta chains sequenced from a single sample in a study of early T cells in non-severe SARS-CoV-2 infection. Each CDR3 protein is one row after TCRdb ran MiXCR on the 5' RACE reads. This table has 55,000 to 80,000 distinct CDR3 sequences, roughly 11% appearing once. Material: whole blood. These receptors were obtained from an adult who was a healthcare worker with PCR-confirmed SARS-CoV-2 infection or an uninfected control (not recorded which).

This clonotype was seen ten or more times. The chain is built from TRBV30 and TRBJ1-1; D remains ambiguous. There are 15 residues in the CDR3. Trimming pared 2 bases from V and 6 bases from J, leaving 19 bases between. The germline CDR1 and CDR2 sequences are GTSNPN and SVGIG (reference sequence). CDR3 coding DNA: TGTGCCTGGAGTATCGGTTGGGGATCGGACGCTGAAGCTTTCTTT. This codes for CAWSIGWGSDAEAFF. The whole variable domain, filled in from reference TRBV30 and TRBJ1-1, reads SQTIHQWPATLVQPVGSPLSLECTVEGTSNPNLYWYRQAAGRGLQLLFYSVGIGQISSEVPQNLSASRPQDRQFILSSKKLLLSDSGFYLCAWSIGWGSDAEAFFGQGTRLTVV.

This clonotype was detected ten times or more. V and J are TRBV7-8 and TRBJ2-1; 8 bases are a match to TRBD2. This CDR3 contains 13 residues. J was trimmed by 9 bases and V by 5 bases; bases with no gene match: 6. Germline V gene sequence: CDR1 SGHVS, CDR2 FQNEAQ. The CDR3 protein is CASSPGTSVEQFF. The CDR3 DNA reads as TGTGCCAGCAGCCCCGGGACTAGTGTTGAGCAGTTCTTC. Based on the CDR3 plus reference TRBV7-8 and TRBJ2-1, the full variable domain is GAGVSQSPRYKVAKRGQDVALRCDPISGHVSLFWYQQALGQGPEFLTYFQNEAQLDKSGLPSDRFFAERPEGSVSTLKIQRTQQEDSAVYLCASSPGTSVEQFFGPGTRLTVL.

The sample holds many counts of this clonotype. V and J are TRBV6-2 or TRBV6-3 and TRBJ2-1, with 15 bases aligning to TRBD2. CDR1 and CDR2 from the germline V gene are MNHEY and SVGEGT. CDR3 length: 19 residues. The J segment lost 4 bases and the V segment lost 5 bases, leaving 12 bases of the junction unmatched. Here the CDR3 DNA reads TGTGCCAGCAGTCCATCCCGGACTAGCGGGAGGGCCGAGTACAATGAGCAGTTCTTC. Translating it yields CASSPSRTSGRAEYNEQFF.

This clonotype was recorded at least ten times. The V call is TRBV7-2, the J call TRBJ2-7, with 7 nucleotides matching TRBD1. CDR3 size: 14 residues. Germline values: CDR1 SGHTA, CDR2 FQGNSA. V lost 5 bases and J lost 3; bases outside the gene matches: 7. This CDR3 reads CASSPPGQIYEQYF. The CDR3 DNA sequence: TGTGCCAGCAGCCCGCCGGGACAGATCTACGAGCAGTACTTC. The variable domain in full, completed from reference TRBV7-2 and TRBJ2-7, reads GAGVSQSPSNKVTEKGKDVELRCDPISGHTALYWYRQSLGQGLEFLIYFQGNSAPDKSGLPSDRFSAERTGGSVSTLTIQRTQQEDSAVYLCASSPPGQIYEQYFGPGTRLTVT.

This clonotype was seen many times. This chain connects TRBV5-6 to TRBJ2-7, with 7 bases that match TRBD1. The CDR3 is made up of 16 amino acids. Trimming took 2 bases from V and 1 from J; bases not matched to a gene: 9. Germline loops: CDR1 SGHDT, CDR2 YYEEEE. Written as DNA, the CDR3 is TGTGCCAGCAGCTTATTCGGAGGACAGGTTTCCTACGAGCAGTACTTC. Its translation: CASSLFGGQVSYEQYF.